Shown below are 17 T cell receptor beta chains from a single sample sequenced in a study of T cells in Graves' hyperthyroidism and ophthalmopathy. What was amplified from RNA transcripts were TCR beta CDR3 regions. The TCR CDR3 first-round RT-PCR relied on the HTBI primer set. MiXCR, run by TCRdb on the multiplex PCR reads, gives a single entry per CDR3 protein. The sample holds a few hundred thousand distinct CDR3 sequences, approximately 16% seen once. What was sequenced was blood. These receptors came from a woman in her forties or fifties with Graves' hyperthyroidism that later progressed to Graves' ophthalmopathy.

This clonotype was found many times. This sequence joins TRBV7-8 and TRBJ2-7; possibly TRBD2 for D (5 bases). The CDR3 runs to 14 residues. V lost 4 bases, J lost 2 bases, and 12 bases lay in between. Germline V gene lookup returns CDR1 SGHVS and CDR2 FQNEAQ. CDR3 loop: CASSSPGNTYEQYF. CDR3 coding DNA: TGTGCCAGCAGCTCTCCGGGAAATACCTACGAGCAGTACTTC. The complete variable domain, with remaining parts taken from reference TRBV7-8 and TRBJ2-7, reads GAGVSQSPRYKVAKRGQDVALRCDPISGHVSLFWYQQALGQGPEFLTYFQNEAQLDKSGLPSDRFFAERPEGSVSTLKIQRTQQEDSAVYLCASSSPGNTYEQYFGPGTRLTVT.

This clonotype was observed many times. Here the CDR3 reads CASSELGVGNTEAFF. The DNA of the CDR3 is TGTGCCAGCAGTGAATTGGGTGTGGGGAACACTGAAGCTTTCTTT. V and J are TRBV6-1 and TRBJ1-1; D remains ambiguous. Germline V gives CDR1 MNHNS, CDR2 SASEGT. The V end lost 2 bases, the J end lost 1 base, and 11 bases lay between the germline ends. This CDR3 spans 15 amino acids.

This rearrangement joins TRBV6-7 to TRBJ2-3; D not certain. TRBV6-7 is flagged as an ORF with uncertain function. This CDR3 comprises 18 residues. V lost 6 bases and J 0 bases, leaving 22 bases between the germline ends. The CDR3 DNA is TGTGCCAGCAGAGTTGCACGCTCAGAGCGTACTAGCACAGATACGCAGTATTTT. Translating it yields CASRVARSERTSTDTQYF.

Ten or more counts support this clonotype. The chain is built from TRBV12-3 or TRBV12-4 and TRBJ2-2; TRBD2 matches at 14 bases. The CDR3 consists of 17 residues. The junction had 10 bases not matched to a gene; V was cut back by 7 bases and J by 6 bases. The DNA for the CDR3 is TGTGCCAGCACCCCGACTAGCGGGAGGGTCGGGCCCGGGGAGCTGTTTTTT. Translating it yields CASTPTSGRVGPGELFF.

This clonotype was seen a handful of times. V is TRBV7-8 and J is TRBJ2-7; D gene unclear. V lost 0 bases and J lost 6, with 6 bases in between. CDR3 length equals 12 residues. CDR1 SGHVS and CDR2 FQNEAQ come from the germline V gene. CDR3 protein: CASSLAGLEQYF. As DNA, the CDR3 is TGTGCCAGCAGCTTAGCTGGTCTCGAGCAGTACTTC.

This clonotype was seen repeatedly, ten times or more. The rearrangement uses TRBV20-1 and TRBJ2-7; weak D call: TRBD2 (6 bases). The germline V gene has CDR1 DFQATT and CDR2 SNEGSKA (reference sequence). CDR3 length: 14 residues. The germline V and J ends were trimmed by 5 bases and 3 bases, with 17 bases remaining between them. DNA of the CDR3: TGCAGTGCTCTAACCGGGACTTCGATCTACGAGCAGTACTTC. This translates into CSALTGTSIYEQYF.

This clonotype was seen repeatedly, ten times or more. V usage is TRBV20-1 and J usage is TRBJ2-3; 12 positions match TRBD2. V shed 3 bases and J 4 bases; nucleotides not matched to a gene: 5. CDR1 and CDR2 (germline): DFQATT, SNEGSKA (reference sequence). The length of the CDR3 is 15 residues. The CDR3 nucleotides read TGCAGTGCTAGGCCGACTAGCGGGAGTCCAGATACGCAGTATTTT. It is translated as CSARPTSGSPDTQYF.

The chain recombines TRBV25-1 with TRBJ2-1; the D is unclear. Germline V gene lookup returns CDR1 MGHDK and CDR2 SYGVNS. The CDR3 is made up of 14 amino acids. V lost 4 bases and J 4 bases, leaving 11 bases between the germline ends. CDR3 sequence (DNA): TGTGCCAGCAGTGTTGCCAGCGTATACAATGAGCAGTTCTTC. This translates into CASSVASVYNEQFF. Based on the CDR3 plus reference TRBV25-1 and TRBJ2-1, the full variable domain is EADIYQTPRYLVIGTGKKITLECSQTMGHDKMYWYQQDPGMELHLIHYSYGVNSTEKGDLSSESTVSRIRTEHFPLTLESARPSHTSQYLCASSVASVYNEQFFGPGTRLTVL.

Many counts were recorded for this clonotype. The V gene is TRBV3-1, the J gene TRBJ2-2, with D hard to call. Germline CDR1 and CDR2: LGHDT and YNNKEL (reference sequence). The CDR3 is 13 residues long. V lost 4 bases and J lost 7, with 10 bases in between. The CDR3 loop reads CASSPRPRGELFF. The CDR3 DNA sequence: TGTGCCAGCAGCCCCCGACCGCGCGGGGAGCTGTTTTTT.

The chain combines TRBV7-2 with TRBJ1-2; 7 bases line up with TRBD1. This CDR3 region has 15 residues. Trimming took 1 base from V and 6 from J; bases not matched to a gene: 8. CDR1 SGHTA and CDR2 FQGNSA come from the germline V gene. CDR3 sequence: CASSLDGQVVDGYTF. The CDR3 DNA is TGTGCCAGCAGCTTAGACGGACAGGTAGTGGATGGCTACACCTTC.

This clonotype has a handful of counts. This may be a read error, as it is one base from a much larger clone. The rearrangement joins TRBV28 to TRBJ2-5; a weak D match, TRBD2 (6 bases). The CDR3 has 15 amino acids. V lost 7 bases to trimming and J lost 4 bases, with 19 bases between them. CDR1 is MDHEN and CDR2 is SYDVKM in the germline V gene. CDR3 in amino acids: CASNTRAEGPETQYF. The CDR3, as DNA: TGTGCCAGCAATACCAGGGCGGAGGGCCCAGAGACCCAGTACTTC.

This clonotype was detected ten times or more. The chain uses TRBV2 and TRBJ1-1, with 9 bases fitting TRBD1. V gave up 6 bases and J gave up 6 bases; unmatched junction bases: 11. Germline CDR1 is SNHLY and CDR2 is FYNNEI. This CDR3 region has 15 residues. The CDR3 coding sequence is TGTGCCAGCAGCCGAACAGGGGGCGGAGGCGCTGAAGCTTTCTTT. This sequence encodes CASSRTGGGGAEAFF. Full variable domain (remainder filled in from reference TRBV2 and TRBJ1-1): EPEVTQTPSHQVTQMGQEVILRCVPISNHLYFYWYRQILGQKVEFLVSFYNNEISEKSEIFDDQFSVERPDGSNFTLKIRSTKLEDSAMYFCASSRTGGGGAEAFFGQGTRLTVV.

CDR3 amino acids: CASSAHPLGRGPDTEAFF. CDR3 bases: TGTGCCAGCAGTGCTCACCCCCTCGGGAGGGGGCCGGACACTGAAGCTTTCTTT. This rearrangement joins TRBV2 to TRBJ1-1; 7 positions agree with TRBD1. This CDR3 contains 18 residues. J gave up 3 bases and V 4 bases, and 17 bases lay outside the gene matches. Germline V lookup: CDR1 SNHLY, CDR2 FYNNEI.

This clonotype was seen at least ten times. V gene TRBV27 combines with J gene TRBJ2-1; D is possibly TRBD2 (5 bases). Trimming pared 3 bases from V and 5 bases from J, leaving 8 bases between. Germline V gene lookup returns CDR1 MNHEY and CDR2 SMNVEV (reference sequence). The CDR3 has 13 residues. The CDR3 here is CASSFRGNNEQFF. CDR3 in DNA: TGTGCCAGCAGTTTCCGGGGTAACAATGAGCAGTTCTTC.

Worth noting for this clonotype: A much larger clone lies one base from this, so it may be a read error. The chain joins TRBV24-1 to TRBJ1-2; 7 nucleotides line up with TRBD1. Germline CDR1 is KGHDR and CDR2 is SFDVKD. This CDR3 has 15 residues. V lost 4 bases, J lost 5 bases, and 9 bases stayed unmatched. As DNA, the CDR3 is TGTGCCACCAGTGACCCTGCAGGGGGTGGATATGGCTACACCTTC. This encodes CATSDPAGGGYGYTF.

The chain carries TRBV28 and TRBJ1-5; D is undetermined. The CDR3 extends over 14 amino acids. V lost 3 bases and J 5 bases, leaving 11 bases between the germline ends. Germline assignment: CDR1 MDHEN and CDR2 SYDVKM. The CDR3 here is CASSFGYSYQPQHF. CDR3 nucleotides: TGTGCCAGCAGTTTTGGTTACAGTTATCAGCCCCAGCATTTT.

This clonotype was seen many times. A much more abundant neighbour one base away suggests this may be a read error. The chain uses TRBV2 and TRBJ2-1, with 9 bases lining up with TRBD2. The CDR3 totals 16 residues. The J segment lost 6 bases and the V segment lost 9 bases, leaving 15 bases of the junction unmatched. CDR1 is SNHLY, CDR2 FYNNEI, per germline. The DNA for the CDR3 is TGTGCCAGTTCAAGGAGGATAGCGGGAGAATCCAATGAGCAGTTCTTC. Translating gives CASSRRIAGESNEQFF.